The clone carrying this TCR beta chain has only one observation. The data belong to a study of blood T cells in healthy people across ages. This CDR3 is 14 amino acids long. V was cut by 3 bases and J by 5 bases, with 16 bases left in between. Germline loops: CDR1 GTSNPN, CDR2 SVGIG (reference sequence). With a J-beta primer mix and a sample-barcoded 5' primer, a second PCR ran about 6 to 11 cycles. MiXCR, applied by TCRdb to the 5' RACE reads, yields one record per CDR3 protein. The sample records 1,800,000 or so distinct CDR3 sequences, 39% being singletons. This chain joins TRBV30 and TRBJ1-2; D unclear. The source material was blood. The receptor comes from a human donor in good health. As DNA, the CDR3 is TGTGCCTGGAGGTCAAGGATAGGGAGTTATGGCTACACCTTC. This codes for CAWRSRIGSYGYTF.